The source of this T cell receptor (beta chain) is a study of blood T cell repertoires in COVID-19. About the research overall: Samples came from the United States, Italy and Spain, spanning acute and convalescent COVID-19.

The authors' processing: Nucleated cell counts were estimated from reference gene primer amplification. Sequenced by immunoSEQ multiplex PCR; TCRdb stores in-frame clones only, minus some. For V, J and clone size, that table is used; D and trimming come from the DNA. The sample has roughly 40,000 clones, around 83% seen once. CDR1 and CDR2 from the germline V gene are SGHNT and YENEEA. The CDR3 covers 15 residues. V lost 1 base and J lost 4, with 13 bases in between. The sequenced material came from peripheral blood. V is TRBV11-3 and J is TRBJ1-2, with a weak D call TRBD1 (6 bases). The clonotype comes from a man aged 50 to 59 in a cohort sampled during active COVID-19. CDR3 sequence: CASSLGAGVAYGYTF. CDR3 sequence (DNA): TGTGCCAGCAGCTTAGGAGCAGGGGTGGCCTATGGCTACACCTTC.